A selection of T cell receptor beta chains follows, all from one sample in a study of cytomegalovirus exposure and HLA in healthy donors. Generated by immunoSEQ multiplex PCR, the TCRdb table keeps only in-frame clones and is missing some. This sample carries 100,000 or so clones, with around 3.4% going to the ten biggest clones. The sequencing sample was made of PBMCs. The receptor source for this set is a young woman in good health and CMV-seronegative. Both conserved end residues are part of each CDR3. The order of the fields is J gene, D gene, V gene, CDR3 DNA, CDR3 protein. D genes are given only for firm matches.

j_gene: TRBJ2-5; d_gene: TRBD2; v_gene: TRBV5-1; CDR3nt: TGCGCCAGCAGCCGGGGGGTCGGGAGGCTCATGGAGGAGACCCAGTACTTC; CDR3aa: CASSRGVGRLMEETQYF
j_gene: TRBJ1-2; d_gene: TRBD1; v_gene: TRBV7-8; CDR3nt: TGTGCCAGCAGCTTAAGACAGGGACGAATTGGTTATGGCTACACCTTC; CDR3aa: CASSLRQGRIGYGYTF
j_gene: TRBJ2-1; d_gene: -; v_gene: TRBV29-1; CDR3nt: TGCAGCGGGAGCGGCGTAACTGAGCAGTTCTTC; CDR3aa: CSGSGVTEQFF
j_gene: TRBJ2-2; d_gene: TRBD2; v_gene: TRBV28; CDR3nt: TGTGCCAGCAGTTCCACTAGCGGGAGGGCCACCGGGGAGCTGTTTTTT; CDR3aa: CASSSTSGRATGELFF
j_gene: TRBJ2-7; d_gene: -; v_gene: TRBV14; CDR3nt: TGTGCCAGCAGCCAAGAGTATCCCTACGAGCAGTACTTC; CDR3aa: CASSQEYPYEQYF
j_gene: TRBJ2-6; d_gene: -; v_gene: TRBV4-2; CDR3nt: TGTGCCAGCAGCCAAGCAGGGACTGGGGCCAACGTCCTGACTTTC; CDR3aa: CASSQAGTGANVLTF
j_gene: TRBJ1-6; d_gene: -; v_gene: TRBV2; CDR3nt: TGTGCCAGCAGTGAGAAGCAGGGTGGGCATAATTCACCCCTCCACTTT; CDR3aa: CASSEKQGGHNSPLHF
j_gene: TRBJ2-7; d_gene: TRBD2; v_gene: TRBV18; CDR3nt: TGTGCCAGCTCACCGGCGGGGGGGCTCGGAGGCGAGCAGTACTTC; CDR3aa: CASSPAGGLGGEQYF
j_gene: TRBJ2-2; d_gene: TRBD2; v_gene: TRBV12-5; CDR3nt: TGTGCTAGTGGTTTCCTAGAGCGGGGGAACACCGGGGAGCTGTTTTTT; CDR3aa: CASGFLERGNTGELFF
j_gene: TRBJ2-4; d_gene: -; v_gene: TRBV10-3; CDR3nt: TGTGCCATCAGTGAATCTCAGATCGCAGGAGCCAAAAACATTCAGTACTTC; CDR3aa: CAISESQIAGAKNIQYF
j_gene: TRBJ2-1; d_gene: TRBD2; v_gene: TRBV18; CDR3nt: TGTGCCAGCTCCCCGGGAGGGGAAGATGAGCAGTTCTTC; CDR3aa: CASSPGGEDEQFF
j_gene: TRBJ2-3; d_gene: TRBD2; v_gene: TRBV11-3; CDR3nt: TGTGCCAGCAGCTTAGGCACTAGCGGGCGCACAGATACGCAGTATTTT; CDR3aa: CASSLGTSGRTDTQYF
j_gene: TRBJ1-2; d_gene: -; v_gene: TRBV5-6; CDR3nt: TGTGCCAGCAGCTTGGCGTGGGCCTATGGCTACACCTTC; CDR3aa: CASSLAWAYGYTF
j_gene: TRBJ2-7; d_gene: -; v_gene: TRBV7-3; CDR3nt: TGTGCCAGCAGCTTAAGTGGTAGCTCCGACTACGAGCAGTACTTC; CDR3aa: CASSLSGSSDYEQYF
j_gene: TRBJ1-3; d_gene: TRBD1; v_gene: TRBV6-1; CDR3nt: TGTGCCAGCAGTAGGGACAGTAACACCATATATTTT; CDR3aa: CASSRDSNTIYF
j_gene: TRBJ2-5; d_gene: TRBD2; v_gene: TRBV11-1; CDR3nt: TGTGCCAGCAGCCTCCTGGGAGCGGGGGGCCAAGAGACCCAGTACTTC; CDR3aa: CASSLLGAGGQETQYF
j_gene: TRBJ1-2; d_gene: -; v_gene: TRBV28; CDR3nt: TGTGCCAGCAGACCCGGCGCATGGGGGCGTTTTCGTGGCTACACCTTC; CDR3aa: CASRPGAWGRFRGYTF
j_gene: TRBJ2-3; d_gene: TRBD1; v_gene: TRBV9; CDR3nt: TGTGCCAGCACCACACGGGCGACAGGGGGCATGGCAGATACGCAGTATTTT; CDR3aa: CASTTRATGGMADTQYF
j_gene: TRBJ1-4; d_gene: TRBD1; v_gene: TRBV6-1; CDR3nt: TGTGCCAGCAGTGGTCGACAGGGGGTAGGTGAAAAACTGTTTTTT; CDR3aa: CASSGRQGVGEKLFF
j_gene: TRBJ2-1; d_gene: -; v_gene: TRBV25-1; CDR3nt: TGTGCCAGCAGTGAAGGCAGGGGCGGAAGGAATGAGCAGTTCTTC; CDR3aa: CASSEGRGGRNEQFF
j_gene: TRBJ2-1; d_gene: TRBD1; v_gene: TRBV19; CDR3nt: TGTGCCAGTACCAGAACAGGGGGCAGCTCCTACAATGAGCAGTTCTTC; CDR3aa: CASTRTGGSSYNEQFF
j_gene: TRBJ2-1; d_gene: TRBD2; v_gene: TRBV28; CDR3nt: TGTGCCAGCAGTTTAAGAGCGGGAGGCCTGGCGGGGGGCAATGAGCAGTTCTTC; CDR3aa: CASSLRAGGLAGGNEQFF
j_gene: TRBJ2-1; d_gene: -; v_gene: TRBV27; CDR3nt: TGTGCCAGCAGTTTCGGACAGAGCTCCTACAATGAGCAGTTCTTC; CDR3aa: CASSFGQSSYNEQFF
j_gene: TRBJ2-1; d_gene: TRBD2; v_gene: TRBV7-3; CDR3nt: TGTGCCAGCAGCTTAACTCGGCTAGCGGGAGGGGATGAGCAGTTCTTC; CDR3aa: CASSLTRLAGGDEQFF
j_gene: TRBJ1-3; d_gene: -; v_gene: TRBV4-1; CDR3nt: TGCGCCAGCAGCCAGCGAACGGGACATCCTTTCTCTGGAAACACCATATATTTT; CDR3aa: CASSQRTGHPFSGNTIYF
j_gene: TRBJ1-6; d_gene: -; v_gene: TRBV28; CDR3nt: TGTGCCAGCAGGGTCGGGGTTCCCTATAATTCACCCCTCCACTTT; CDR3aa: CASRVGVPYNSPLHF
j_gene: TRBJ2-7; d_gene: TRBD1; v_gene: TRBV6-1; CDR3nt: TGTGCCAGCAGGCCTGACAGGGACATTTACGAGCAGTACTTC; CDR3aa: CASRPDRDIYEQYF
j_gene: TRBJ2-7; d_gene: TRBD1; v_gene: TRBV7-8; CDR3nt: TGTGCCAGCAGCCAGACCGCTGGGACAGAGTTCCTGTACGAGCAGTACTTC; CDR3aa: CASSQTAGTEFLYEQYF
j_gene: TRBJ2-7; d_gene: TRBD1; v_gene: TRBV28; CDR3nt: TGTGCCAGCGACAGGGGGCACTCCTACGAGCAGTACTTC; CDR3aa: CASDRGHSYEQYF